The next 30 T cell receptor beta chains were all read from a single sample in a study of Ad26.COV2.S vaccination and SARS-CoV-2 variants. Sample treatment: some 20 received Ad26.COV2.S at low or high dose, single or two shots; about 5 received placebo; per-sample allocation not given. Sampling occurred on day 63 after the first vaccine or placebo injection. Data came from immunoSEQ multiplex PCR; TCRdb stores just in-frame clones and leaves some out. This table has hundreds of thousands of clones, 80% to 90% appearing once. The specimen was peripheral blood, collected in a trial of Ad26.COV2.S vaccine versus placebo. Source of these receptors: a person aged 18-60 years who received the Ad26.COV2.S COVID-19 vaccine or a placebo.

The table lists this clone with a few counts. The V gene is TRBV4-2, the J gene TRBJ2-1, with D unresolved. Deletions cut 0 bases from V and 6 bases from J, with 3 bases between. Germline V gives CDR1 LGHNA, CDR2 YNFKEQ. CDR3 length equals 12 residues. DNA for the CDR3: TGTGCCAGCAGCCAAGAGGGCAATGAGCAGTTCTTC. Translation gives CASSQEGNEQFF.

The rearrangement uses TRBV24-1 and TRBJ2-3; 10 bases map to TRBD2. The CDR3 is made up of 12 amino acids. Germline V gene data show CDR1 as KGHDR and CDR2 as SFDVKD. Trimming at V came to 4 bases and at J to 15 bases, leaving 6 bases not matched to a gene. As DNA, the CDR3 is TGTGCCACCAGTGAACCTAGCGGGGGACCCTATTTT. Translation gives CATSEPSGGPYF.

This chain uses TRBV30 with TRBJ2-5, with TRBD1 matching 7 bases. The CDR3 totals 15 residues. In germline, CDR1 is GTSNPN, CDR2 SVGIG (reference sequence). V shed 4 bases, J shed 1 base, and the junction held 9 bases outside the gene matches. CDR3 in DNA: TGTGCCTGGACCCGACAGGGAGAAATCCAAGAGACCCAGTACTTC. This translates into CAWTRQGEIQETQYF.

This clone was found a few times. Different DNA sequences within this sample yield the same CDR3. The chain joins TRBV14 to TRBJ2-7; no clear D gene. The CDR3 has 13 residues. The V and J ends lost 0 bases and 3 bases respectively, with 6 bases between them. Looked up from germline, CDR1 is SGHDN and CDR2 is FVKESK. The CDR3 here is CASSQDPVYEQYF. The CDR3 bases are TGTGCCAGCAGCCAAGACCCAGTCTACGAGCAGTACTTC.

J is TRBJ2-2 and V is TRBV30, with D tentatively TRBD2 (6 bases). The germline V and J ends were trimmed by 2 bases and 6 bases, with 10 bases remaining between them. The CDR3 contains 13 residues. Germline V lookup: CDR1 GTSNPN, CDR2 SVGIG (reference sequence). The CDR3 loop reads CAWSRRAPGELFF. Written as DNA, the CDR3 is TGTGCCTGGAGTAGGAGGGCCCCCGGGGAGCTGTTTTTT.

There are a few counts of this clone. Other DNA variants within this sample encode the same CDR3. CDR3: CASRTTGDTGELFF. The CDR3 region has the DNA TGTGCCAGTAGGACGACAGGGGACACCGGGGAGCTGTTTTTT. J is TRBJ2-2 and V is TRBV19, with 8 bases that match TRBD1. The germline V gene has CDR1 LNHDA and CDR2 SQIVND (reference sequence). Trimming removed 6 bases from V and 3 bases from J; junction bases left unmatched: 3. This CDR3 has 14 residues.

This chain links TRBV5-1 with TRBJ1-2; maybe TRBD1 (5 bases). The CDR3 is 15 residues long. Trimming shortened V by 4 bases and J by 3 bases, and 16 bases separated the two germline ends. Germline V gene lookup returns CDR1 SGHRS and CDR2 YFSETQ. The CDR3 DNA sequence: TGCGCCAGCAGCCGGGCGGGGGAAGGGGACTATGGCTACACCTTC. This translates into CASSRAGEGDYGYTF.

This clone was counted a single time. The J gene is TRBJ2-5, the V gene TRBV5-1; tentatively, D is TRBD2 (5 bases). The CDR3 is 15 residues long. V lost 0 bases and J lost 3, with 12 bases in between. Germline assignment: CDR1 SGHRS and CDR2 YFSETQ. As DNA, the CDR3 is TGCGCCAGCAGCTTGGCAACGCGGGCTGAAGAGACCCAGTACTTC. Its protein is CASSLATRAEETQYF.

This clone was found once. The V and J genes are TRBV6-2 or TRBV6-3 and TRBJ1-1; D not resolved. CDR3 size: 13 residues. With 2 bases removed from V and 5 bases from J, the gap between germline ends came to 9 bases. Per the germline V gene, CDR1 is MNHEY and CDR2 is SVGEGT. The CDR3 bases are TGTGCCAGCAGTTACGTAGGAGAAACTGAAGCTTTCTTT. This sequence encodes CASSYVGETEAFF.

This clone was seen once. The gene calls are TRBV10-3 and TRBJ1-3; D remains ambiguous. The V end was cut by 4 bases, the J end by 8 bases, with 12 bases between. The CDR3 spans 13 residues. Germline V lookup: CDR1 ENHRY, CDR2 SYGVKD. The CDR3 coding sequence is TGTGCCATCAGTGTGAGGGCCGAGGACACCATATATTTT. The encoded protein is CAISVRAEDTIYF.

This clone was seen once. The chain employs TRBV18 and TRBJ2-2; the D is unclear. The germline V gene has CDR1 KGHSH and CDR2 LQKENI. The CDR3 sequence is 15 residues long. Trimming pared 2 bases from V and 2 bases from J, leaving 9 bases between. As DNA, the CDR3 is TGTGCCAGCTCACCAAAGGCAGACAACACCGGGGAGCTGTTTTTT. It translates to CASSPKADNTGELFF.

The rearrangement uses TRBV18 and TRBJ2-2, with TRBD2 matching over 14 bases. Germline V gene data show CDR1 as KGHSH and CDR2 as LQKENI. The trim removed 4 bases at V and 1 base at J, leaving 5 bases unmatched. The CDR3 contains 18 residues. CDR3 in DNA: TGTGCCAGCTCACGCTCCGGGACTAGCGGGGGGAACACCGGGGAGCTGTTTTTT. It yields the protein CASSRSGTSGGNTGELFF.

DNA of the CDR3: TGTGCCAGCAGTTCCGACGCCAACGTCCTGACTTTC. Encoded protein: CASSSDANVLTF. This chain joins TRBV12-3 or TRBV12-4 and TRBJ2-6; D gene ambiguous. The CDR3 length is 12 residues. V lost 4 bases to trimming and J lost 7 bases, with 5 bases between them.

The chain has TRBV18 and TRBJ2-2; 7 nucleotides line up with TRBD1. This CDR3 contains 17 residues. Germline CDR1 KGHSH, CDR2 LQKENI. The V segment lost 3 bases and the J segment 6 bases; nucleotides outside the gene matches: 13. The CDR3 is CASSPLLTGLAAGELFF. Written as DNA, the CDR3 is TGTGCCAGCTCACCTCTTTTGACAGGGTTGGCGGCCGGGGAGCTGTTTTTT.

V usage is TRBV19 and J usage is TRBJ2-1, with TRBD2 matching over 7 bases. The CDR3 runs to 16 residues. V was pared by 1 base and J by 0 bases, with 3 bases of the junction left unmatched. Germline CDR1 is LNHDA and CDR2 is SQIVND (reference sequence). The CDR3 spells CASSIGGGSSYNEQFF. CDR3 bases: TGTGCCAGTAGTATAGGGGGCGGGAGCTCCTACAATGAGCAGTTCTTC.

This clone was picked up a small number of times. The chain combines TRBV2 with TRBJ2-1; no firm D call. This CDR3 has 14 residues. Germline CDR1 SNHLY, CDR2 FYNNEI. V lost 8 bases and J lost 10, with 21 bases in between. As DNA, the CDR3 is TGTGCCAGCTTACGATCGGGCCTTGTCCGGGAGCAGTTCTTC. Protein: CASLRSGLVREQFF.

CDR3 residues: CASSITNSPLHF. In DNA form, the CDR3 reads TGTGCCAGCAGCATAACAAATTCACCCCTCCACTTT. This chain connects TRBV7-9 to TRBJ1-6; D unclear. Germline values: CDR1 SEHNR, CDR2 FQNEAQ (reference sequence). The V end lost 5 bases, the J end lost 7 bases, and 6 bases lay between the germline ends. The CDR3 consists of 12 residues.

The rearrangement joins TRBV2 to TRBJ2-1; D assignment may be TRBD1 or TRBD2 (5 bases each). Trimming cost V 6 bases and J 1 base, with 13 bases left between them. The V gene's germline CDR1 is SNHLY and CDR2 FYNNEI. The CDR3 extends over 15 amino acids. The CDR3 DNA reads as TGTGCCAGCAGACCCGGGACGCAATCCTACAATGAGCAGTTCTTC. This translates into CASRPGTQSYNEQFF.

V gene TRBV19 combines with J gene TRBJ1-1; tentatively, D is TRBD1 (5 bases). This CDR3 spans 12 amino acids. The V end was cut by 7 bases, the J end by 4 bases, with 10 bases between. Germline CDR1 and CDR2: LNHDA and SQIVND (reference sequence). Here the CDR3 DNA reads TGTGCCAGTATTCATACAGGCACTGAAGCTTTCTTT. As protein: CASIHTGTEAFF.

This clone appeared many times. The rearrangement uses TRBV19 and TRBJ1-5; maybe TRBD1 (5 bases). This CDR3 is 16 amino acids long. Germline V gene sequence: CDR1 LNHDA, CDR2 SQIVND (reference sequence). The V gene lost 5 bases and the J gene lost 2 bases, with 16 bases spanning the gap. The CDR3 DNA is TGTGCCAGTAGTCCCCCCTCGGGGGTCCGCAATCAGCCCCAGCATTTT. It codes for CASSPPSGVRNQPQHF.

The J gene is TRBJ2-1, the V gene TRBV10-3; TRBD2 agrees at 9 bases. Per the germline V gene, CDR1 is ENHRY and CDR2 is SYGVKD. This CDR3 spans 15 amino acids. V shed 6 bases and J 7 bases; nucleotides not matched to a gene: 10. For the CDR3, the DNA is TGTGCCATCAGGATGGGTAGCGGGAGAGTTAATGAGCAGTTCTTC. Protein product: CAIRMGSGRVNEQFF.

The chain joins TRBV11-3 to TRBJ1-1; the D gene is possibly TRBD1 (5 bases). The CDR3 runs 13 residues. Deletions cut 4 bases from V and 12 bases from J, with 18 bases between. The V gene's germline CDR1 is SGHNT and CDR2 YENEEA. This CDR3 reads CASSSEGSSSTFF. The CDR3 DNA reads TGTGCCAGCAGCTCAGAGGGGTCCAGTAGCACTTTCTTT.

This chain joins TRBV5-6 and TRBJ1-1, with D perhaps matching TRBD1 (5 bases). V was cut by 3 bases and J by 2 bases, with 8 bases left in between. The CDR3 spans 13 residues. Per germline, CDR1 SGHDT and CDR2 YYEEEE. The CDR3 spells CASSYRLNTEAFF. The CDR3 DNA is TGTGCCAGCAGCTACAGGCTTAACACTGAAGCTTTCTTT.

The chain links TRBV27 to TRBJ1-1; 11 bases are a match to TRBD1. Trimming at V came to 2 bases and at J to 4 bases, leaving 3 bases not matched to a gene. This CDR3 is built from 15 residues. The germline CDR1 and CDR2 sequences are MNHEY and SMNVEV (reference sequence). This CDR3 reads CASSLDGTGGTEAFF. The DNA for the CDR3 is TGTGCCAGCAGTTTAGATGGGACAGGGGGCACTGAAGCTTTCTTT.

The rearrangement uses TRBV19 and TRBJ1-4; D call uncertain. V was shortened by 4 bases and J by 8 bases, with 14 bases between the two germline ends. This CDR3 region has 14 residues. Germline loops: CDR1 LNHDA, CDR2 SQIVND (reference sequence). The CDR3 loop is CASSTRQLGEKLFF. CDR3 DNA sequence: TGTGCCAGTAGTACAAGGCAGCTTGGCGAAAAACTGTTTTTT.

V gene TRBV19 combines with J gene TRBJ2-3; 16 nucleotides line up with TRBD2. The CDR3 has 17 amino acids. The germline V gene encodes CDR1 LNHDA and CDR2 SQIVND (reference sequence). V shed 10 bases and J 1 base; nucleotides not matched to a gene: 8. CDR3 residues: CAIISGTSGGGTDTQYF. Written as DNA, the CDR3 is TGTGCCATCATATCCGGGACTAGCGGGGGGGGCACAGATACGCAGTATTTT. Variable domain in full (rest from reference TRBV19 and TRBJ2-3): DGGITQSPKYLFRKEGQNVTLSCEQNLNHDAMYWYRQDPGQGLRLIYYSQIVNDFQKGDIAEGYSVSREKKESFPLTVTSAQKNPTAFYLCAIISGTSGGGTDTQYFGPGTRLTVL.

This clone was seen once. The chain employs TRBV11-3 and TRBJ2-7; 9 bases agree with TRBD1. J lost 3 bases, V lost 3 bases, and 3 bases had no gene match. CDR1 is SGHNT and CDR2 is YENEEA in the germline V gene. CDR3 length: 14 amino acids. The CDR3 region is CASSFGDRDYEQYF. The DNA for the CDR3 is TGTGCCAGCAGCTTTGGGGACAGGGACTACGAGCAGTACTTC.

The chain carries TRBV24-1 and TRBJ2-7; TRBD1 matches at 10 bases. Germline V CDR1 and CDR2: KGHDR, SFDVKD. J lost 3 bases, V lost 3 bases, and 4 bases had no gene match. This CDR3 is built from 15 residues. The CDR3 DNA reads TGTGCCACCAGTGATCCGACAGGGGGCAGCTACGAGCAGTACTTC. Protein: CATSDPTGGSYEQYF.

The chain has TRBV4-2 and TRBJ2-3; D call uncertain. The CDR3 is made up of 15 amino acids. Trimming pared 0 bases from V and 2 bases from J, leaving 9 bases between. The V gene's germline CDR1 is LGHNA and CDR2 YNFKEQ. CDR3 residues: CASSQDLVNTDTQYF. As DNA, the CDR3 is TGTGCCAGCAGCCAAGATCTAGTGAACACAGATACGCAGTATTTT.

The V and J genes are TRBV7-9 and TRBJ2-7; 12 nucleotides match TRBD2. V shed 4 bases, J shed 2 bases, and the junction held 6 bases outside the gene matches. CDR1 is SEHNR, CDR2 FQNEAQ, per germline (reference sequence). CDR3 size: 16 residues. The CDR3 bases are TGTGCCAGCAGCTCCGGACTAGCGGGAAACACCTACGAGCAGTACTTC. This sequence encodes CASSSGLAGNTYEQYF.